The 2 T cell receptor beta chains given below trace back to one sample, sequenced in a study of a mutant IDH1 vaccine in newly diagnosed glioma. The repertoire was sequenced with immunoSEQ multiplex PCR; TCRdb's copy has only in-frame clones and lacks some. Of 60,000 to 75,000 clones listed, about four fifths were seen once; the top ten hold more than 6.5%. Noted time point: baseline, week 1 (first vaccination visit). Treatment in this sample: pre-vaccination baseline after standard-of-care therapy. The sequencing used PBMCs, collected from a glioma patient treated with radiotherapy, temozolomide or both. Receptors originate from a man between 50 and 59 years old with glioma.

The gene calls are TRBV19 and TRBJ1-5, with a weak D call TRBD1 (6 bases). The germline V gene encodes CDR1 LNHDA and CDR2 SQIVND (reference sequence). V was pared by 5 bases and J by 5 bases, with 13 bases between. The CDR3 is 14 residues long. The CDR3 DNA is TGTGCCAGTAGTCAGACAGGAGCGGATCAGCCCCAGCATTTT. Its translation: CASSQTGADQPQHF.

For the CDR3, the DNA is TGCAGCGTTTGGGAGAGGGCGGAAGCTAACTATGGCTACACCTTC. Translating gives CSVWERAEANYGYTF. V and J are TRBV29-1 and TRBJ1-2, with D uncertain. V shed 5 bases and J shed 0 bases, with 16 bases lying between them. CDR1 and CDR2 from the germline V gene are SQVTM and ANQGSEA. This CDR3 region has 15 residues.